The T cell receptor (beta chain) described here comes from a study of shared clonotypes between healthy human individuals. In the study overall: Donor composition was a couple of women and three men, aged 18 to 49.

Study results and limitations: Across subsets, estimated richness was generally greater for naive than for memory populations.

The assay ran at deep level. Assay used: immunoSEQ multiplex PCR; TCRdb lists only in-frame clones, some missing. Among about 2.1 million clones, over 85% were seen once, and the ten largest hold around 1.7%. CD45RO-negative CD8 cells positively selected for CCR7 made up the naive population, which excluded terminally differentiated effector memory CD45RA+ cells. In this sample, this clone turned up once. What it binds is not known. The clonotype originates from a man aged 18 to 35 in good health. Some clones in this sample may be carry-over from other donors' samples. The sample taken for sequencing was naive CD8+ T cells from PBMCs.

The CDR3 sequence is CASSSTSSYNSPLHF. The CDR3 bases are TGTGCCAGCAGCTCGACAAGCTCCTATAATTCACCCCTCCACTTT. The chain uses TRBV7-9 and TRBJ1-6; no definite D call. The V gene lost 4 bases and the J gene lost 0 bases, with 7 bases spanning the gap. Germline CDR1 and CDR2: SEHNR and FQNEAQ (reference sequence). This CDR3 contains 15 residues.